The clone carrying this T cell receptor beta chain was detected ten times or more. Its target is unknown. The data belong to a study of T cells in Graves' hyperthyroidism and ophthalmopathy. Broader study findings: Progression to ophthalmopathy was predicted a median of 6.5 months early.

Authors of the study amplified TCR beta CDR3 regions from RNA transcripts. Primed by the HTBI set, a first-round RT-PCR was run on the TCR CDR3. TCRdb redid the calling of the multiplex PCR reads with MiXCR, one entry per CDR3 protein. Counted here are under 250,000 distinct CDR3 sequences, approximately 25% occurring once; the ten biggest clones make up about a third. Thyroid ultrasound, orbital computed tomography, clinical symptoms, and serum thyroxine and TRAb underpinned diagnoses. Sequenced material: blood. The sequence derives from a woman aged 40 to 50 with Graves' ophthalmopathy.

CDR3 bases: TGCAGTGCTGCCTACTACTCCTACACCTTC. This translates into CSAAYYSYTF. The V and J genes are TRBV20-1 and TRBJ1-2; no firm D call. Trimming pared 5 bases from V and 10 bases from J, leaving 11 bases between. This CDR3 contains 10 residues. Germline V gene lookup returns CDR1 DFQATT and CDR2 SNEGSKA (reference sequence).